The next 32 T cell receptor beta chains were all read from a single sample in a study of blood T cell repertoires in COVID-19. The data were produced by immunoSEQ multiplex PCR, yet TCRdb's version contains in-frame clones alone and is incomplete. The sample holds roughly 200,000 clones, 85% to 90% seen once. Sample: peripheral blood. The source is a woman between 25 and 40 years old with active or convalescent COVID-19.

CDR3 loop: CASSLEYGVRATDTQYF. The CDR3 nucleotides read TGTGCCAGCAGCTTAGAATACGGTGTGAGGGCCACAGATACGCAGTATTTT. The chain carries TRBV11-3 and TRBJ2-3; TRBD2 is a possible D gene (5 bases). The CDR3 extends over 17 amino acids. Trimming removed 0 bases from V and 2 bases from J, with 15 bases in between. Germline CDR1 SGHNT, CDR2 YENEEA.

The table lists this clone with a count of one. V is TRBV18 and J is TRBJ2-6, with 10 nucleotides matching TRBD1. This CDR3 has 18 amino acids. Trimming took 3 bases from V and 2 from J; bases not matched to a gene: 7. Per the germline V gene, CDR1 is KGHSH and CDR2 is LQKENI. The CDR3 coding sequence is TGTGCCAGCTCACCTAGGACAGGGGGAGAGACTGGGGCCAACGTCCTGACTTTC. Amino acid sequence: CASSPRTGGETGANVLTF.

CDR3 region: CASSAQGASNQPQHF. CDR3 nucleotides: TGTGCCAGCAGCGCACAGGGGGCCAGCAATCAGCCCCAGCATTTT. V usage is TRBV7-8 and J usage is TRBJ1-5; 9 positions match TRBD1. In germline, CDR1 is SGHVS, CDR2 FQNEAQ. This CDR3 has 15 residues. V lost 5 bases, J lost 1 base, and 3 bases stayed unmatched.

The CDR3 region is CASSLGLGVTDTQYF. CDR3 nucleotide sequence: TGTGCCAGCAGCTTGGGACTAGGGGTCACAGATACGCAGTATTTT. This rearrangement joins TRBV5-6 to TRBJ2-3; perhaps TRBD2 as D (6 bases). CDR1 and CDR2 from the germline V gene are SGHDT and YYEEEE. This CDR3 comprises 15 residues. V lost 0 bases, J lost 2 bases, and 10 bases lay in between.

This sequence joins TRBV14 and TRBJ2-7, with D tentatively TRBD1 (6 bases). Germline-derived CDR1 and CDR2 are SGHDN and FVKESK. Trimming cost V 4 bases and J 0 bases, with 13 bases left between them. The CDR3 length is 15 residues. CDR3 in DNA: TGTGCCAGCAGCCCCTCAGGGGTCGTCTCCTACGAGCAGTACTTC. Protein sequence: CASSPSGVVSYEQYF.

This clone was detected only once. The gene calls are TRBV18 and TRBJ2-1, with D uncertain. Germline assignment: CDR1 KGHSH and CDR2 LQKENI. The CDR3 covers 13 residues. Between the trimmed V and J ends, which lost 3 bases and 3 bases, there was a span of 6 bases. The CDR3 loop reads CASSPASYNEQFF. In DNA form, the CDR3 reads TGTGCCAGCTCACCTGCCAGCTACAATGAGCAGTTCTTC.

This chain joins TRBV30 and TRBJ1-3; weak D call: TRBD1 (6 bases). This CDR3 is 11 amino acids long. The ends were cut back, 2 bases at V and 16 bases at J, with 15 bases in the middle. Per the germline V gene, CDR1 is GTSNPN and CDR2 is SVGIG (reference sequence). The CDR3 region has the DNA TGTGCCTGGAGTCCAGGACAGCCTAGGTATTTT. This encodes CAWSPGQPRYF.

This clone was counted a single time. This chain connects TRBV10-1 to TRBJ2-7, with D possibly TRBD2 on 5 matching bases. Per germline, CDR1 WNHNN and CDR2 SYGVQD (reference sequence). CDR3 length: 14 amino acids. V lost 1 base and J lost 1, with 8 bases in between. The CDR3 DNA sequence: TGCGCCAGCAGTGAGTTTCGGGAATCCTACGAGCAGTACTTC. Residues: CASSEFRESYEQYF.

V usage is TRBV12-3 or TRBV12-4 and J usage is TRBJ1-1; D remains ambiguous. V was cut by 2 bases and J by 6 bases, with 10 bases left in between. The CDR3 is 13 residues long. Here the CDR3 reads CASSLFRGAEAFF. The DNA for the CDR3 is TGTGCCAGCAGTTTATTCCGAGGCGCTGAAGCTTTCTTT.

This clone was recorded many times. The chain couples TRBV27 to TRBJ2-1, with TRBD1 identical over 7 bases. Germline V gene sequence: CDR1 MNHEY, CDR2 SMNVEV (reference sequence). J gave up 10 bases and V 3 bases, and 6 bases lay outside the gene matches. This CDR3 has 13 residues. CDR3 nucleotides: TGTGCCAGCAGTTTCGACAGGGTAGAAGAGCAGTTCTTC. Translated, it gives CASSFDRVEEQFF.

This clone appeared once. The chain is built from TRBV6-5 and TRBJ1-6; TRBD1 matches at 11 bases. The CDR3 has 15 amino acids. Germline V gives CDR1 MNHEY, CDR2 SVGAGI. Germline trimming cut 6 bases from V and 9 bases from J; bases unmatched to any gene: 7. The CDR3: CASRGAGTGGSPLHF. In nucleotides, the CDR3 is TGTGCCAGCAGGGGAGCCGGGACAGGGGGTTCACCCCTCCACTTT.

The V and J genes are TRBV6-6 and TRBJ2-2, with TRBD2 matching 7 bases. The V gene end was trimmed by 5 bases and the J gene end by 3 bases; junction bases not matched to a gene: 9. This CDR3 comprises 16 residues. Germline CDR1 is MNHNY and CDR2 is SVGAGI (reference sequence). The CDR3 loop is CASSNKRLADTGELFF. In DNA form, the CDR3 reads TGTGCCAGCAGTAACAAACGGCTAGCGGACACCGGGGAGCTGTTTTTT.

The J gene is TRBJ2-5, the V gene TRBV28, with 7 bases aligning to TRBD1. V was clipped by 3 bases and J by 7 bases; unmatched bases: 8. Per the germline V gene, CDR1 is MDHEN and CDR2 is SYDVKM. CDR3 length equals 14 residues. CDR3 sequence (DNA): TGTGCCAGCAGTTTCCGACAGGGCATCGGGACCCAGTACTTC. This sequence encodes CASSFRQGIGTQYF.

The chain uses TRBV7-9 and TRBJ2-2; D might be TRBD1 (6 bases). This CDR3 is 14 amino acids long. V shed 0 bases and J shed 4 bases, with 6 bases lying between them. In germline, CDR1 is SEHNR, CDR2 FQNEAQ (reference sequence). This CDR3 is CASSLAGATGELFF. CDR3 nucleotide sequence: TGTGCCAGCAGCTTAGCGGGGGCCACCGGGGAGCTGTTTTTT.

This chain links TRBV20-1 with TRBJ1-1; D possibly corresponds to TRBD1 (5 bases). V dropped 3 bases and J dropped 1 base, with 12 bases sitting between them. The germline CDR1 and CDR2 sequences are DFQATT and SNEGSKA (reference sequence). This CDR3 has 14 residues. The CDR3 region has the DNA TGCAGTGCTAGTGTCGGGGGTGGGAACACTGAAGCTTTCTTT. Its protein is CSASVGGGNTEAFF.

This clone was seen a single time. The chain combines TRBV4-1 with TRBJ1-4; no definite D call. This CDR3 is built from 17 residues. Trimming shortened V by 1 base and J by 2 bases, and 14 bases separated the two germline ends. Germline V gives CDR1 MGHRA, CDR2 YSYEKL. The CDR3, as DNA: TGCGCCAGCAGCCAAGCCGTTATCGCGGCCACTAATGAAAAACTGTTTTTT. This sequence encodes CASSQAVIAATNEKLFF.

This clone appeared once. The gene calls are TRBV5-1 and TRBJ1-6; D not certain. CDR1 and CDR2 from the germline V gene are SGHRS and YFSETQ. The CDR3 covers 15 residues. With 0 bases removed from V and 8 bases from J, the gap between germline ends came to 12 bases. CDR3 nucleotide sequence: TGCGCCAGCAGCTTGGGAGCAACGGAGGATTCACCCCTCCACTTT. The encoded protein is CASSLGATEDSPLHF.

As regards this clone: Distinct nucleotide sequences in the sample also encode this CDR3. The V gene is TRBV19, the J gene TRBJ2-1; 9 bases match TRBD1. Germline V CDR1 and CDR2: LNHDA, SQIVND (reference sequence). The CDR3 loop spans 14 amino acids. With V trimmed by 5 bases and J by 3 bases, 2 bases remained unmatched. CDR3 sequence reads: CASSAGQGYNEQFF. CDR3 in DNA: TGTGCCAGTAGTGCGGGACAGGGCTACAATGAGCAGTTCTTC.

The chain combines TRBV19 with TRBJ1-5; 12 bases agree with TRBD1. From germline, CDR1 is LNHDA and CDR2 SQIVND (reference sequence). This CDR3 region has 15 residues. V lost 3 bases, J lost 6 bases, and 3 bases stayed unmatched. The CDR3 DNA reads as TGTGCCAGTAGTATTGTGGGACAGGGGGCTCAGCCCCAGCATTTT. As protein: CASSIVGQGAQPQHF.

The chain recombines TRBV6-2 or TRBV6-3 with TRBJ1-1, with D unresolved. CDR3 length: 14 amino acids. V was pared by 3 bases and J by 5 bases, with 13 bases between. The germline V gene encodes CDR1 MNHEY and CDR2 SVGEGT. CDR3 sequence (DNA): TGTGCCAGCAGTTATCGCGGCGTAGAGACTGAAGCTTTCTTT. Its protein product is CASSYRGVETEAFF.

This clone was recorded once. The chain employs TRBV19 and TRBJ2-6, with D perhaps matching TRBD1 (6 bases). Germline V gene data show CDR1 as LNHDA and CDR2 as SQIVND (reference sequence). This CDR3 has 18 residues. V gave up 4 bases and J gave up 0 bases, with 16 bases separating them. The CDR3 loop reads CASSTQGIRPSGANVLTF. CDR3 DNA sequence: TGTGCCAGTAGTACACAGGGAATACGACCCTCTGGGGCCAACGTCCTGACTTTC.

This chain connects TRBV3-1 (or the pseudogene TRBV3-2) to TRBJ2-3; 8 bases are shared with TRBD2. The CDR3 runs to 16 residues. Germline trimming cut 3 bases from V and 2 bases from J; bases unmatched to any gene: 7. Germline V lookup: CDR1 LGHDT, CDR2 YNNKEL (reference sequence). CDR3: CASSQSGGASTDTQYF. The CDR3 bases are TGTGCCAGCAGCCAGTCCGGGGGGGCCTCCACAGATACGCAGTATTTT.

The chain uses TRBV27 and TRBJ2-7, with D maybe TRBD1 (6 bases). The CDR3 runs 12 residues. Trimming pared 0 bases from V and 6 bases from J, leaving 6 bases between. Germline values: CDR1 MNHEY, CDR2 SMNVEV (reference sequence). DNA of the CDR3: TGTGCCAGCAGTTTATCAGGGGGCGAGCAGTACTTC. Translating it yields CASSLSGGEQYF.

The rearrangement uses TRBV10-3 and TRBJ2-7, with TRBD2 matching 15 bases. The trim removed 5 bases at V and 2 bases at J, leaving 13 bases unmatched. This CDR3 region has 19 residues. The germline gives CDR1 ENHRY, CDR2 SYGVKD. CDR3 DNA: TGTGCCATCAGTAAATCCACGGGACTAGCGGGGGGTCCCCCCTACGAGCAGTACTTC. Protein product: CAISKSTGLAGGPPYEQYF.

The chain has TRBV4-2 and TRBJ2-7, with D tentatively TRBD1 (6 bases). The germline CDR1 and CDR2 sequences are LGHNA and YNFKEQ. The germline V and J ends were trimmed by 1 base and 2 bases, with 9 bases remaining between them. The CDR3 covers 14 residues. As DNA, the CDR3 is TGTGCCAGCAGCCAAGCCAGGGGTCCCTACGAGCAGTACTTC. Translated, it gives CASSQARGPYEQYF.

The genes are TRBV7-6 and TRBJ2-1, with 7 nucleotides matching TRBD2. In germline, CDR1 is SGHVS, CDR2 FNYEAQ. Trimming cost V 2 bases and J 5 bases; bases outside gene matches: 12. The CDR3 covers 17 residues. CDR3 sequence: CASSLPSILAINNEQFF. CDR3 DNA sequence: TGTGCCAGCAGCTTACCGTCGATACTAGCGATCAACAATGAGCAGTTCTTC.

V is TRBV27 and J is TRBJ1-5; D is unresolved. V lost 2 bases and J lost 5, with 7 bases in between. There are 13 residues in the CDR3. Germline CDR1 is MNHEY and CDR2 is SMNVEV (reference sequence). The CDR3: CASSLDTYQPQHF. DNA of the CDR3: TGTGCCAGCAGTTTAGACACATATCAGCCCCAGCATTTT.

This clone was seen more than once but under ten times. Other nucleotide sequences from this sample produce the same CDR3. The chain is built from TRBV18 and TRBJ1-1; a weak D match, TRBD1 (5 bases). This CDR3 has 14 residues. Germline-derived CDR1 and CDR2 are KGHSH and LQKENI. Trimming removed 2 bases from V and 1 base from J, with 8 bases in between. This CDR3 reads CASSPDRKNTEAFF. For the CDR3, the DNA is TGTGCCAGCTCACCAGACAGAAAGAACACTGAAGCTTTCTTT. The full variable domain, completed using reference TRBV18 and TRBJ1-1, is NAGVMQNPRHLVRRRGQEARLRCSPMKGHSHVYWYRQLPEEGLKFMVYLQKENIIDESGMPKERFSAEFPKEGPSILRIQQVVRGDSAAYFCASSPDRKNTEAFFGQGTRLTVV.

The CDR3 DNA is TGTGCCAGCAGCCCCTTTGACAGCTACTCCTACGAGCAGTACTTC. Translated, it gives CASSPFDSYSYEQYF. The V gene is TRBV11-3, the J gene TRBJ2-7; the D gene is possibly TRBD1 (5 bases). The CDR3 totals 15 residues. V lost 5 bases and J 0 bases, leaving 14 bases between the germline ends. Per germline, CDR1 SGHNT and CDR2 YENEEA.

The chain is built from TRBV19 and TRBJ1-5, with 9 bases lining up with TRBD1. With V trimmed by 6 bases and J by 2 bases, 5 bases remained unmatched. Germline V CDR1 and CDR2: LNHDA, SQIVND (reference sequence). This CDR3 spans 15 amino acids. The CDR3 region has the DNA TGTGCCAGTAGGACCGACAGGGGGGGCAATCAGCCCCAGCATTTT. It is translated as CASRTDRGGNQPQHF.

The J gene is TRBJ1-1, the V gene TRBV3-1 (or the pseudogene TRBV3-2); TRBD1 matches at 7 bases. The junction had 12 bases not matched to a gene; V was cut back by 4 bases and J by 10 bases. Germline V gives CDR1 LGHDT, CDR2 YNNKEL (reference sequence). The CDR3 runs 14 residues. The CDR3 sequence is CASSPRTGLKAAFF. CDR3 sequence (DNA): TGTGCCAGCAGCCCCCGGACAGGACTGAAGGCAGCTTTCTTT.

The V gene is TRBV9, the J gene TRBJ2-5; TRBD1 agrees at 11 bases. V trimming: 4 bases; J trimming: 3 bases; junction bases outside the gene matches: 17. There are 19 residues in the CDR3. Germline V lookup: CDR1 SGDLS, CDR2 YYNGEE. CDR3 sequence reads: CASSLGYRTGGIAKETQYF. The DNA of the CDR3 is TGTGCCAGCAGCCTAGGGTACCGGACAGGGGGCATCGCCAAAGAGACCCAGTACTTC.